This record looks at one TCR beta chain sequence and its context. The sample is drawn from a study of PD-L1 blockade in urothelial cancer. Study information: Most of the roughly 30 patients were men whose urothelial cancer was bladder-origin. Samples of blood were analyzed 3 weeks (second dose) and 6 weeks after treatment start.

Patients in the study were battling locally advanced or metastatic urothelial carcinoma. V dropped 5 bases and J dropped 10; count of bases not matched to a gene: 5. The CDR3 contains 12 residues. Looked up from germline, CDR1 is LNHDA and CDR2 is SQIVND (reference sequence). Each PCR contained spiked-in synthetic TCR analog templates. Profiled with immunoSEQ multiplex PCR; TCRdb holds only in-frame clones, not every one. The repertoire holds approximately 24,000 clones, with 86% as singletons. This TCR came from a man aged 60-69 years with urothelial cancer. The chain has TRBV19 and TRBJ2-1; 7 bases agree with TRBD1. The sample here was PBMCs, taken around atezolizumab (anti-PD-L1) treatment. CDR3 DNA sequence: TGTGCCAGTAGTGAGAAGGACAGGGAGCAGTTCTTC. Its protein is CASSEKDREQFF.